This T cell receptor (beta chain) was sequenced for a study of cytomegalovirus exposure and HLA in healthy donors. Sequencing was performed with immunoSEQ multiplex PCR; in TCRdb, only in-frame clones are kept and a portion is missing. Of about 300,000 clones listed, roughly 88% are singletons. Study-level results: Whilst most TCR sequences proved rare, a subset of public TCRs occurred across many donors.

There are a few counts of this clone. Its target is unknown. Sequencing input: PBMCs. This TCR was recovered from a woman aged 18-29 years in good health and CMV-seronegative.

The DNA of the CDR3 is TGTGCCAGCAGCTCTGGACTAGCGTTGGACGAGCAGTACTTC. Translated: CASSSGLALDEQYF. The chain carries TRBV11-3 and TRBJ2-7, with TRBD2 matching over 9 bases. J lost 5 bases, V lost 4 bases, and 6 bases had no gene match. This CDR3 region has 14 residues. Looked up from germline, CDR1 is SGHNT and CDR2 is YENEEA.